Listed below are T cell receptor beta chains from one sample, sequenced in a study of shared clonotypes between healthy human individuals. This table comes from immunoSEQ multiplex PCR, and its TCRdb copy is limited to in-frame clones, with some not included. The sample shows roughly 2.4 million clones, approximately 94% of them seen only once. The source material was naive CD4+ T cells sorted from blood. The origin of the receptors is a man aged 18 to 29 in good health. Each CDR3 is given with its conserved first and last residue. The D gene is left open where the match is weak. Only part of the rows carry a size: once, few, many, or a class if the clone is expanded.

>TRBJ2-6|TRBD1|NA|TRBV4-1
CASSLGQAYSGANVLTF
TGCGCCAGCAGCCTGGGACAGGCCTACTCTGGGGCCAACGTCCTGACTTTC
>TRBJ2-5|TRBD2|NA|TRBV30
CAWSVPGREQETQYF
TGTGCCTGGAGTGTACCGGGGAGGGAACAAGAGACCCAGTACTTC
>TRBJ1-2|NA|NA|TRBV27
CASSPRWGVKYYGYTF
TGTGCCAGCAGTCCCCGTTGGGGGGTTAAGTACTATGGCTACACCTTC
>TRBJ2-1|NA|NA|TRBV15
CATSRGEGPRWVDEQFF
TGTGCCACCAGCAGAGGTGAAGGGCCCCGGTGGGTGGATGAGCAGTTCTTC
>TRBJ1-1|NA|once|TRBV30
CAWGLNTEAFF
TGTGCCTGGGGGTTGAACACTGAAGCTTTCTTT
>TRBJ2-5|NA|NA|TRBV7-2
CASSSTQGRETQYF
TGTGCCAGCAGCTCAACCCAGGGTCGAGAGACCCAGTACTTC
>TRBJ2-3|TRBD2|NA|TRBV18
CASAPGLAGAPDTQYF
TGTGCCAGCGCCCCCGGACTAGCGGGAGCGCCCGATACGCAGTATTTT
>TRBJ2-2|NA|NA|TRBV25-1
CASSELGSGDTGELFF
TGTGCCAGCAGTGAATTAGGTAGCGGAGACACCGGGGAGCTGTTTTTT
>TRBJ2-6|TRBD1|NA|TRBV13
CASSRKQGAGANVLTF
TGTGCCAGCAGCCGGAAACAGGGGGCTGGGGCCAACGTCCTGACTTTC
>TRBJ2-2|TRBD1|NA|TRBV4-1
CASSARDRGRAGELFF
TGCGCCAGCAGCGCAAGAGACAGGGGGAGGGCCGGGGAGCTGTTTTTT
>TRBJ2-7|TRBD1|NA|TRBV2
CASSEYGRGSEQYF
TGTGCCAGCAGTGAATATGGCAGGGGGAGCGAGCAGTACTTC
>TRBJ2-5|NA|once|TRBV29-1
CSVDLLETQYF
TGCAGCGTCGACCTTCTAGAGACCCAGTACTTC
>TRBJ2-7|NA|NA|TRBV5-1
CASSRDHAYEQYF
TGCGCCAGCAGCAGGGACCACGCCTACGAGCAGTACTTC
>TRBJ2-3|NA|NA|TRBV6-1
CASTRAGSGTQYF
TGTGCCAGCACCCGAGCAGGGTCGGGTACGCAGTATTTT
>TRBJ2-3|TRBD1|NA|TRBV6-5
CASSWTGGRVTDTQYF
TGTGCCAGCAGTTGGACAGGCGGGCGGGTCACAGATACGCAGTATTTT
>TRBJ1-1|TRBD1|NA|TRBV6-5
CASSPRGQGITEAFF
TGTGCCAGCAGCCCCAGGGGACAGGGGATCACTGAAGCTTTCTTT
>TRBJ2-3|NA|NA|TRBV5-1
CASSPAGLITDTQYF
TGCGCCAGCAGCCCCGCGGGACTGATCACAGATACGCAGTATTTT
>TRBJ1-1|NA|once|TRBV18
CASSLQQGNTEAFF
TGTGCCAGCTCGCTCCAACAGGGAAACACTGAAGCTTTCTTT
>TRBJ2-1|NA|NA|TRBV10-3
CAISEDTGWLVYNEQFF
TGTGCCATCAGTGAAGATACAGGGTGGTTGGTTTACAATGAGCAGTTCTTC
>TRBJ2-5|TRBD1|NA|TRBV2
CASSSQGAQETQYF
TGTGCCAGCAGTTCCCAGGGGGCCCAAGAGACCCAGTACTTC
>TRBJ2-7|TRBD2|NA|TRBV9
CASSISSGSYEQYF
TGTGCCAGCAGCATTTCTAGCGGCTCCTACGAGCAGTACTTC
>TRBJ2-2|TRBD2|NA|TRBV5-1
CASSLTAGTMNTGELFF
TGCGCCAGCAGCTTGACCGCCGGGACTATGAACACCGGGGAGCTGTTTTTT
>TRBJ2-3|TRBD2|NA|TRBV4-2
CASSQVDTGGTDTQYF
TGTGCCAGCAGCCAAGTGGATACGGGGGGTACAGATACGCAGTATTTT
>TRBJ1-5|TRBD1|NA|TRBV30
CAWSTGEDQPQHF
TGTGCCTGGAGTACAGGGGAGGATCAGCCCCAGCATTTT
>TRBJ2-3|NA|NA|TRBV10-1
CASSELGSGGTQYF
TGCGCCAGCAGTGAGTTAGGGTCAGGAGGTACGCAGTATTTT
>TRBJ1-5|TRBD1|NA|TRBV19
CASNDREPPDQPQHF
TGTGCCAGTAATGACAGGGAACCCCCCGATCAGCCCCAGCATTTT
>TRBJ2-1|TRBD2|NA|TRBV6-5
CASSQLATYNEQFF
TGTGCCAGCAGCCAACTAGCGACCTACAATGAGCAGTTCTTC
>TRBJ1-1|TRBD1|NA|TRBV18
CASSPWEQGAYTEAFF
TGTGCCAGCTCACCATGGGAACAGGGGGCTTATACTGAAGCTTTCTTT
>TRBJ2-5|NA|once|TRBV4-1
CASRPLQGSWETQYF
TGCGCCAGCAGGCCCTTGCAGGGGAGTTGGGAGACCCAGTACTTC
>TRBJ2-7|TRBD1|NA|TRBV28
CASTRMGQRYEQYF
TGTGCCAGCACCCGAATGGGACAGCGCTACGAGCAGTACTTC
>TRBJ2-7|TRBD2|once|TRBV7-8
CASSLGTSGPYEQYF
TGTGCCAGCAGCTTAGGGACTAGCGGGCCCTACGAGCAGTACTTC
>TRBJ1-4|NA|NA|TRBV18
CASSPTNEKLFF
TGTGCCAGCTCACCAACTAATGAAAAACTGTTTTTT
>TRBJ2-7|TRBD1|NA|TRBV6-6
CASSAGTGAYEQYF
TGTGCCAGCAGTGCCGGGACAGGAGCCTACGAGCAGTACTTC
>TRBJ1-2|NA|NA|TRBV30
CAWSLQNNRAQTYGYTF
TGTGCCTGGAGTCTACAGAATAACAGAGCCCAAACCTATGGCTACACCTTC
>TRBJ1-6|TRBD1|NA|TRBV19
CASSRTGHNSPLHF
TGTGCCAGTAGCCGGACAGGCCATAATTCACCCCTCCACTTT
>TRBJ1-1|NA|once|TRBV19
CASSTNMNTEAFF
TGTGCCAGTAGTACCAACATGAACACTGAAGCTTTCTTT
>TRBJ2-7|NA|NA|TRBV18
CASSPRPGEGYEQYF
TGTGCCAGCTCACCCCGGCCAGGGGAAGGGTACGAGCAGTACTTC
>TRBJ2-7|NA|NA|TRBV6-5
CASSYSGDGSYEQYF
TGTGCCAGCAGTTACTCTGGGGACGGATCCTACGAGCAGTACTTC
>TRBJ2-7|TRBD1|NA|TRBV5-6
CASSWDRGVYEQYF
TGTGCCAGCAGCTGGGACAGGGGCGTTTACGAGCAGTACTTC
>TRBJ1-2|TRBD1|NA|TRBV11-2
CASSFSPGQGDGYTF
TGTGCCAGCAGCTTTAGTCCGGGACAGGGGGATGGCTACACCTTC
>TRBJ2-6|NA|NA|TRBV5-1
CASSLDPLTGANVLTF
TGCGCCAGCAGCTTGGACCCATTAACTGGGGCCAACGTCCTGACTTTC
>TRBJ2-7|NA|NA|TRBV30
CAWSRAYEQYF
TGTGCCTGGAGTAGAGCCTACGAGCAGTACTTC
>TRBJ1-2|NA|NA|TRBV29-1
CSVESSFTYGYTF
TGCAGCGTTGAAAGTTCTTTTACCTATGGCTACACCTTC